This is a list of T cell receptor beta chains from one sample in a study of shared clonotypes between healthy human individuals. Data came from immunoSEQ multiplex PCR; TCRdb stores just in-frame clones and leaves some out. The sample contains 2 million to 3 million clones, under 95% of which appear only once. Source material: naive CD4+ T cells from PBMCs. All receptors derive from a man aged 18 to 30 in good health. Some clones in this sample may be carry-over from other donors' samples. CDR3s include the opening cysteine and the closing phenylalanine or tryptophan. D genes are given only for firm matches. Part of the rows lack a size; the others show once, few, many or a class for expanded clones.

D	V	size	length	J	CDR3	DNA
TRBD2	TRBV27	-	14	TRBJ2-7	CASSPGGGVYEQYF	TGTGCCAGCAGTCCCGGGGGAGGGGTCTACGAGCAGTACTTC
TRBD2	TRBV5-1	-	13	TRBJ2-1	CASSGLAGNEQFF	TGCGCCAGCAGCGGGCTAGCGGGCAATGAGCAGTTCTTC
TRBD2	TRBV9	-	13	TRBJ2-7	CASSPRGGGEQYF	TGTGCCAGCAGCCCCCGGGGGGGCGGGGAGCAGTACTTC
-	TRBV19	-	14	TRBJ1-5	CASTLGGGSQPQHF	TGTGCCAGTACCCTGGGGGGCGGGTCGCAGCCCCAGCATTTT
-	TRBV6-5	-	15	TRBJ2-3	CASSYWGIGTDTQYF	TGTGCCAGCAGTTACTGGGGGATTGGGACAGATACGCAGTATTTT
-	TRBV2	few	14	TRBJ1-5	CASSGQVPNQPQHF	TGTGCCAGCAGCGGCCAGGTCCCCAATCAGCCCCAGCATTTT
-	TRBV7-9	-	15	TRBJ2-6	CAASKGNSGANVLTF	TGTGCCGCATCCAAGGGGAATTCTGGGGCCAACGTCCTGACTTTC
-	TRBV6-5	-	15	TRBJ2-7	CASSYTKDRDYEQYF	TGTGCCAGCAGTTACACAAAGGACAGAGACTACGAGCAGTACTTC
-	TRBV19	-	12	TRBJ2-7	CASSISESEQYF	TGTGCCAGTAGTATTTCCGAGAGTGAGCAGTACTTC
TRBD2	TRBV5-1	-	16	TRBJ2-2	CASSPPASGSTGELFF	TGCGCCAGCAGCCCCCCGGCTAGCGGGAGCACCGGGGAGCTGTTTTTT